The TCR beta chain under discussion was sequenced for a study of OX40 agonist ivuxolimab in advanced cancers. Study background: Aged roughly 23 to 80 with a mean of about 63 years, they were 75% to 85% male. Prior therapy, whether anti-PD-1, anti-PD-L1 or anti-CTLA-4, was allowed, and roughly 44% had some.

Profiled with immunoSEQ multiplex PCR; TCRdb holds only in-frame clones, not every one. The sample lists around 73,000 clones, 85% to 90% occurring once. The CDR3 loop spans 15 amino acids. The germline V gene has CDR1 SGHRS and CDR2 YFSETQ. Trimming cost V 2 bases and J 3 bases, with 13 bases left between them. This clonotype was sampled from an adult with an advanced solid tumor such as melanoma, head and neck, liver or kidney cancer. J is TRBJ2-3 and V is TRBV5-1; a possible D gene is TRBD1 (6 bases). The source material was CD4+ or CD8+ T cells sorted from blood, sampled in a trial of the OX40 agonist ivuxolimab. This chain's CDR3 is CASSFTGPPTDTQYF. The CDR3 DNA is TGCGCCAGCAGCTTCACAGGGCCTCCGACAGATACGCAGTATTTT. The whole variable domain, remainder taken from reference TRBV5-1 and TRBJ2-3, is KAGVTQTPRYLIKTRGQQVTLSCSPISGHRSVSWYQQTPGQGLQFLFEYFSETQRNKGNFPGRFSGRQFSNSRSEMNVSTLELGDSALYLCASSFTGPPTDTQYFGPGTRLTVL.